This T cell receptor beta chain is from a study of blood T cell repertoires in COVID-19. The overall study: The United States, Italy and Spain provided the acute and convalescent COVID-19 samples. T cells, B-cell-depleted T cells, or PBMCs provided the cDNA or gDNA that served as material.

Original processing notes: Reference gene primer amplification in the assay estimated nucleated cell counts. TCRdb keeps only in-frame clones here, not all; method: immunoSEQ multiplex PCR. The V and J calls and clone size come from that table; D and trimming were worked out from the DNA. The top ten hold approximately 10% of the sample, which has over 200,000 clones, roughly 89% seen once. V lost 0 bases and J 2 bases, leaving 12 bases between the germline ends. The V gene's germline CDR1 is SGHTA and CDR2 FQGNSA. This CDR3 has 16 amino acids. The clonotype was recovered from a man between 18 and 35 years old with acute COVID-19. V usage is TRBV7-2 and J usage is TRBJ2-3; a weak D match, TRBD2 (6 bases). Sample: PBMCs or T cells enriched from blood (not recorded which). CDR3 residues: CASSLARRGSTDTQYF. The CDR3 DNA reads TGTGCCAGCAGCTTAGCGAGGCGGGGCTCCACAGATACGCAGTATTTT.